This T cell receptor (beta chain) was sequenced in a study of OX40 agonist ivuxolimab in advanced cancers. Study context: Partial responses were seen in three patients, one with hepatocellular carcinoma and two with cutaneous melanoma. Study-level points and caveats: Among expanded peripheral T cells, antigen specificity went undetermined.

V lost 7 bases and J lost 2, with 8 bases in between. Germline loops: CDR1 MNHEY, CDR2 SVGAGI. The CDR3 is made up of 12 amino acids. As for this clone: Its antigen is unknown.

Anyone with autoimmune disease history or systemic immunosuppression was excluded. Clones were sequenced by immunoSEQ multiplex PCR, and TCRdb holds only the in-frame ones, with some missing. The table records 90,000 to 100,000 clones, 90% to 97% of them present only once. The V call is TRBV6-5, the J call TRBJ1-2, with D uncertain. The sample was CD4+ or CD8+ T cells sorted from blood, taken in a trial of the OX40 agonist ivuxolimab. The receptor's source is an adult with an advanced solid tumor such as melanoma, head and neck, liver or kidney cancer. The CDR3 loop is CASMDGNYGYTF. CDR3 bases: TGTGCCAGCATGGACGGCAACTATGGCTACACCTTC.